A single sample is the source of the 9 T cell receptor beta chains below, sequenced in a study of shared clonotypes between healthy human individuals. Sequenced by immunoSEQ multiplex PCR; TCRdb stores in-frame clones only, minus some. The sample holds roughly 1 million clones; more than 75% are singletons and the top ten take 0.5% to 0.6%. The material sequenced was memory CD4+ T cells from PBMCs. Subset in this sample: CD45RA-negative fraction. The receptors shown here come from a man aged 18 to 35 in good health. Some clones in this sample may be carry-over from other donors' samples.

The V call is TRBV28, the J call TRBJ1-3; D call uncertain. The germline V gene encodes CDR1 MDHEN and CDR2 SYDVKM. The CDR3 contains 12 residues. The V gene lost 11 bases and the J gene lost 0 bases, with 8 bases spanning the gap. The CDR3 is CASTLSGNTIYF. The CDR3 bases are TGTGCCTCCACCCTCTCTGGAAACACCATATATTTT.

The chain has TRBV6-1 and TRBJ1-2; D is unclear. V was clipped by 4 bases and J by 2 bases, with 8 bases between them. The CDR3 is made up of 13 amino acids. The germline V gene has CDR1 MNHNS and CDR2 SASEGT. The CDR3 coding sequence is TGTGCCAGCAGTGTAGGACGGAACTATGGCTACACCTTC. This translates into CASSVGRNYGYTF.

This clone was recorded only once. The chain recombines TRBV5-6 with TRBJ2-1; possibly TRBD1 or TRBD2 for D (5 bases each). From germline, CDR1 is SGHDT and CDR2 YYEEEE. Trimming took 1 base from V and 4 from J, leaving 12 bases between them. The CDR3 is 15 amino acids. In nucleotides, the CDR3 is TGTGCCAGCAGCTTGCCCGGGACGAAATACAATGAGCAGTTCTTC. This translates into CASSLPGTKYNEQFF.

The chain uses TRBV5-1 and TRBJ1-2; D possibly corresponds to TRBD1 (6 bases). CDR3 length equals 15 residues. CDR1 is SGHRS, CDR2 YFSETQ, per germline. V was clipped by 0 bases and J by 4 bases, with 13 bases between them. CDR3 DNA: TGCGCCAGCAGCTTGGATGGGGGCGCGGGCTATGGCTACACCTTC. It codes for CASSLDGGAGYGYTF. Looking up the rest from reference TRBV5-1 and TRBJ1-2 gives the full variable domain: KAGVTQTPRYLIKTRGQQVTLSCSPISGHRSVSWYQQTPGQGLQFLFEYFSETQRNKGNFPGRFSGRQFSNSRSEMNVSTLELGDSALYLCASSLDGGAGYGYTFGSGTRLTVV.

This clone was picked up a small number of times. The CDR3 here is CASSQARTAQLAYEQYF. CDR3 coding DNA: TGCGCCAGCAGCCAAGCAAGAACGGCGCAGCTGGCCTACGAGCAGTACTTC. The genes are TRBV4-1 and TRBJ2-7; D unresolved. CDR1 MGHRA and CDR2 YSYEKL come from the germline V gene. The CDR3 is made up of 17 amino acids. The ends were cut back, 1 base at V and 2 bases at J, with 18 bases in the middle.

This chain joins TRBV28 and TRBJ2-4; D may match TRBD1 or TRBD2 (5 bases each). This CDR3 spans 15 amino acids. Trimming removed 4 bases at V and 0 bases at J, with 10 bases between. Germline V gene lookup returns CDR1 MDHEN and CDR2 SYDVKM. The CDR3 nucleotides are TGTGCCAGCAGTTCGAGGGGATTAGCCAAAAACATTCAGTACTTC. Protein: CASSSRGLAKNIQYF.

The chain is built from TRBV11-2 and TRBJ2-7, with unresolved D. Germline V gene sequence: CDR1 SGHAT, CDR2 FQNNGV. Trimming pared 0 bases from V and 3 bases from J, leaving 12 bases between. This CDR3 comprises 15 residues. The CDR3 bases are TGTGCCAGCAGCTTAGATAGAGTGCCAGTCTACGAGCAGTACTTC. It is translated as CASSLDRVPVYEQYF. The full variable domain, rest sourced from reference TRBV11-2 and TRBJ2-7, is EAGVAQSPRYKIIEKRQSVAFWCNPISGHATLYWYQQILGQGPKLLIQFQNNGVVDDSQLPKDRFSAERLKGVDSTLKIQPAKLEDSAVYLCASSLDRVPVYEQYFGPGTRLTVT.

V and J are TRBV5-1 and TRBJ2-3; D uncertain. The CDR3 contains 12 residues. Deletions cut 1 base from V and 5 bases from J, with 5 bases between. Germline values: CDR1 SGHRS, CDR2 YFSETQ. As DNA, the CDR3 is TGCGCCAGCAGCTTGAAGGGAGATACGCAGTATTTT. Protein product: CASSLKGDTQYF.

The chain couples TRBV2 to TRBJ2-7, with TRBD2 matching over 11 bases. V shed 5 bases and J 6 bases; nucleotides not matched to a gene: 9. Germline V gene data show CDR1 as SNHLY and CDR2 as FYNNEI. This CDR3 comprises 15 residues. The CDR3 DNA sequence: TGTGCCAGCAGTTTATCACTAGCGGGAGAATTCGAGCAGTACTTC. Protein sequence: CASSLSLAGEFEQYF.